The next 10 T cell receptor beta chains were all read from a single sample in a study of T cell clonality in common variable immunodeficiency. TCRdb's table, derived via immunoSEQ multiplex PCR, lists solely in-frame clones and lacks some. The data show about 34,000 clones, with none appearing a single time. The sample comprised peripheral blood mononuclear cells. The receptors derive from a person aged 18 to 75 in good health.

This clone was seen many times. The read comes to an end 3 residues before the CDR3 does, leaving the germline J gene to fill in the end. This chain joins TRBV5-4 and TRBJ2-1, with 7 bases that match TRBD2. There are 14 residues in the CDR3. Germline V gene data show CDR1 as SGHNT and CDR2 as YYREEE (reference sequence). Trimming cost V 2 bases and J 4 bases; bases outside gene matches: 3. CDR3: CASSFNGGYNEQFF. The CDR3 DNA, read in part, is TGTGCCAGCAGCTTTAACGGGGGGTACAATGAG.

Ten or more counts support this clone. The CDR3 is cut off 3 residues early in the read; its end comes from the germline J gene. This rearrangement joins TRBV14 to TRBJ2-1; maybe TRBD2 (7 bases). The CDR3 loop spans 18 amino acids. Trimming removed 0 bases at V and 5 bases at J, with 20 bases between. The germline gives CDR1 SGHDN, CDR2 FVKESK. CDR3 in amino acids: CASSQDGPGTGGNNEQFF. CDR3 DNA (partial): TGTGCCAGCAGCCAAGATGGCCCCGGGACGGGGGGCAACAATGAG.

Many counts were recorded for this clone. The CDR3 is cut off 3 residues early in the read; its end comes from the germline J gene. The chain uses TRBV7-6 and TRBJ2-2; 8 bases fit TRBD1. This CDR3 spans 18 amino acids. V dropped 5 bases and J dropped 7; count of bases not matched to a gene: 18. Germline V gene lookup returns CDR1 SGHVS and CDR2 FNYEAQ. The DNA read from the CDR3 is TGTGCCAGCAGCGCCACCGGAGGGTCAGGGGGCTCGGGCGGGGAG. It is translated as CASSATGGSGGSGGE. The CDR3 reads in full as CASSATGGSGGSGGELFF. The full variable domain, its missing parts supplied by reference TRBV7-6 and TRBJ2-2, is GAGVSQSPRYKVTKRGQDVALRCDPISGHVSLYWYRQALGQGPEFLTYFNYEAQQDKSGLPNDRFSAERPEGSISTLTIQRTEQRDSAMYRCASSATGGSGGSGGELFFGEGSRLTVL.

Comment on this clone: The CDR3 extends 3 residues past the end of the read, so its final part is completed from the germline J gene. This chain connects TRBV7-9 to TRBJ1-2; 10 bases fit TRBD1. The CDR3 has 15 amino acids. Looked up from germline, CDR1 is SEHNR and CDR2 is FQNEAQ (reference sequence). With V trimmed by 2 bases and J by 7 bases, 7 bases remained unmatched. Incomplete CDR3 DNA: TGTGCCAGCAGCTTAAGGAGACAGGGGGCATTTGGC. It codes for CASSLRRQGAFG. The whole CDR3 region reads CASSLRRQGAFGYTF.

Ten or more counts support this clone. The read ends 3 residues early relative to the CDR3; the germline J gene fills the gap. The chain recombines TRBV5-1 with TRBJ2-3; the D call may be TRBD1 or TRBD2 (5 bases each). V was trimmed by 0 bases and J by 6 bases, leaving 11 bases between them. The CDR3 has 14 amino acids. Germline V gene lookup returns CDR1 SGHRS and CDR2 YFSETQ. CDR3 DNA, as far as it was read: TGCGCCAGCAGCTTGGCAGGGTGGGAGGATACG. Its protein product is CASSLAGWEDT. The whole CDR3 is CASSLAGWEDTQYF.

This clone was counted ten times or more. The CDR3 bases that were read are TGTGCCAGCAGCCAAGGGCTAGGGGTCTACGAG. Translation: CASSQGLGVYE. The complete CDR3 protein is CASSQGLGVYEQYF. This rearrangement joins TRBV7-8 to TRBJ2-7, with a weak D call TRBD1 (5 bases). The read comes to an end 3 residues before the CDR3 does, leaving the germline J gene to fill in the end. V lost 5 bases and J lost 3, with 14 bases in between. The CDR3 covers 14 residues. Germline V CDR1 and CDR2: SGHVS, FQNEAQ.

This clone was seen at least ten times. The sequenced CDR3 bases are TGCGCCAGCAGCTTGATACCAGGGACAGGGAGGCTCGGCACTGAA. Translating gives CASSLIPGTGRLGTE. The full CDR3 protein is CASSLIPGTGRLGTEAFF. V and J are TRBV5-1 and TRBJ1-1; 9 nucleotides align to TRBD1. Read data end 3 residues before the CDR3 end; the end is taken from the germline J gene. CDR3 length equals 18 residues. The J segment lost 4 bases and the V segment lost 1 base, leaving 14 bases of the junction unmatched. Germline CDR1 and CDR2: SGHRS and YFSETQ.

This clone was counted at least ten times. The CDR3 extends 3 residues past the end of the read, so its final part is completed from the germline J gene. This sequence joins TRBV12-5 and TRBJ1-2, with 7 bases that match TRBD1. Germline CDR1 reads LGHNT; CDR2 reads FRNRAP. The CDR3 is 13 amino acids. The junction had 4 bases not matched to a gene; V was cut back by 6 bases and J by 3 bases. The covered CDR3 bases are TGTGCTAGTGGAAGGGACAGCTACTATGGC. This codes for CASGRDSYYG. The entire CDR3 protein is CASGRDSYYGYTF.

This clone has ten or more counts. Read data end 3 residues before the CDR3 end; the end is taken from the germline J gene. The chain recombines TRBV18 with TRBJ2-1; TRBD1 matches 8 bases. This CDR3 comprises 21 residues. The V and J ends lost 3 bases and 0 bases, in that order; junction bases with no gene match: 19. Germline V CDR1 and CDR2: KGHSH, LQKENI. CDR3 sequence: CASSPFTDRGGLLISYNEQFF. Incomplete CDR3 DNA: TGTGCCAGCTCACCTTTTACCGACAGGGGCGGTCTTCTTATCTCCTACAATGAG.

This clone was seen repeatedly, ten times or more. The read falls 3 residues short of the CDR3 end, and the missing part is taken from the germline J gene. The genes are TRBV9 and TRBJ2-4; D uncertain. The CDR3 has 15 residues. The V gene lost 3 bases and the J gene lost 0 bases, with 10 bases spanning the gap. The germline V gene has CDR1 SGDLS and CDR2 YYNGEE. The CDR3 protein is CASSASSLAKNIQYF. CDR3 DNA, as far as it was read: TGTGCCAGCAGCGCGTCCAGTTTAGCCAAAAACATT.